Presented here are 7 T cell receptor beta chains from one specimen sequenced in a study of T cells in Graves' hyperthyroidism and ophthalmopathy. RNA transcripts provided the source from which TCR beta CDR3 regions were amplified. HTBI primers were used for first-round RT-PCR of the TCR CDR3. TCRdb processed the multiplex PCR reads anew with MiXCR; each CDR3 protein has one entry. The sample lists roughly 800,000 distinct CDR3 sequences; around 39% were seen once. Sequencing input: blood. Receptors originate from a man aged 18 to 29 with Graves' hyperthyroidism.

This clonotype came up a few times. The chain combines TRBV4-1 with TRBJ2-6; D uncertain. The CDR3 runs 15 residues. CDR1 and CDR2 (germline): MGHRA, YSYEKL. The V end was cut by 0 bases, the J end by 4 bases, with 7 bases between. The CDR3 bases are TGCGCCAGCAGCCAAGATCTTTCCGGGGCCAACGTCCTGACTTTC. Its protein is CASSQDLSGANVLTF.

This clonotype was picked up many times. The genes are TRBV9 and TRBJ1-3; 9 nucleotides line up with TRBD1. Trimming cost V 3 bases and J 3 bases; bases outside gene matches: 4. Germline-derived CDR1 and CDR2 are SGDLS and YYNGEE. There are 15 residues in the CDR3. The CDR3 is CASSAGTGSGNTIYF. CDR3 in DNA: TGTGCCAGCAGCGCTGGGACAGGGAGTGGAAACACCATATATTTT.

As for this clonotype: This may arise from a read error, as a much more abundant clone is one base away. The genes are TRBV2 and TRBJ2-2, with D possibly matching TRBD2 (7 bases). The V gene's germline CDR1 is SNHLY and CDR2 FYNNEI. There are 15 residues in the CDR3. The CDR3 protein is CAKGGGQSNTGKLFF. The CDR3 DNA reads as TGTGCCAAAGGCGGGGGACAATCGAACACCGGGAAGCTGTTTTTT.

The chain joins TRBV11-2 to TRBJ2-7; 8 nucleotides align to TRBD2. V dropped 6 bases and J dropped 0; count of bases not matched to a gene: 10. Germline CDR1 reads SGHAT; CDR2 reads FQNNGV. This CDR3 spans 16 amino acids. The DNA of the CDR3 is TGTGCCAGCAGGGTCTCGGGGGGGGAGGACTCCTACGAGCAGTACTTC. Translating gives CASRVSGGEDSYEQYF.

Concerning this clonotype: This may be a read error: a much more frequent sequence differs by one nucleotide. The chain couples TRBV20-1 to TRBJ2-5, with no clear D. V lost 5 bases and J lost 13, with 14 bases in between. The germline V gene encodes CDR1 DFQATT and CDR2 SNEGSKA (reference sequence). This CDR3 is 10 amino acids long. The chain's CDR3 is CSAQREAGYF. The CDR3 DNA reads TGCAGTGCTCAAAGGGAAGCTGGGTACTTC.

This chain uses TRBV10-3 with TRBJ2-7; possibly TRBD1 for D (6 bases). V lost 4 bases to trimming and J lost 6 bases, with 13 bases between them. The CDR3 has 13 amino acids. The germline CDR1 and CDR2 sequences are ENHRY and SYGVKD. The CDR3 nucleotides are TGTGCCATCAGTGGAGGGGGAGTCGCCGAGCAGTACTTC. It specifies CAISGGGVAEQYF.

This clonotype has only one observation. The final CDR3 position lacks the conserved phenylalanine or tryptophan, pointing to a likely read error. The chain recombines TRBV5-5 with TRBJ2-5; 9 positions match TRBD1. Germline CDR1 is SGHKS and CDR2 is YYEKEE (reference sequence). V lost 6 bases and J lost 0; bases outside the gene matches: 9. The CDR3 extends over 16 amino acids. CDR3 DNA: TGTGCCAGCACCATCGAACAGGGGGCGCACCAAGAGACCCAGTACACA. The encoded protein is CASTIEQGAHQETQYT.